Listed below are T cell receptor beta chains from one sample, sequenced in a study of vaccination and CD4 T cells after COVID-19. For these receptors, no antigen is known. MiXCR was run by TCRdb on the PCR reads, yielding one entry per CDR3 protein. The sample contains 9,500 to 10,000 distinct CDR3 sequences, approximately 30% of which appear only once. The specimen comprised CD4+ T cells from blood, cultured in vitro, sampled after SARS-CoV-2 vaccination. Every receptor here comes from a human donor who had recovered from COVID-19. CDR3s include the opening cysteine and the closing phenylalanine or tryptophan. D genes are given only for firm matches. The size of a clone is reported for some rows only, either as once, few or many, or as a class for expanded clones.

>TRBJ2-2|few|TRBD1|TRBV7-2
TGTGCCAGCAGCTTGGGACAAGGGACAGCCGGGGAGCTGTTTTTT
CASSLGQGTAGELFF
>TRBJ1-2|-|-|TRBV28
TGTGCCAGCAGAACCTTCGGAGGAGACTATGGCTACACCTTC
CASRTFGGDYGYTF
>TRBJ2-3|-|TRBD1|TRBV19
TGTGCCAGTAGAGGGACAGGACGCACAGATACGCAGTATTTT
CASRGTGRTDTQYF
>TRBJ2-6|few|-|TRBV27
TGTGCCCGCCACAACGTCCTGACTTTC
CARHNVLTF
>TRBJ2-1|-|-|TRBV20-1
TGCAGTGCTAGAGTCGGGGGGCGGGAGCAGTTCTTC
CSARVGGREQFF
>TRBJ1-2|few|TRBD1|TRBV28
TGTGCCAGCAGTTTTGTCGGTGGGACAGCAAACTATGGCTACACCTTC
CASSFVGGTANYGYTF
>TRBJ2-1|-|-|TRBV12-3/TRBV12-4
TGTGCCAGCAGTTTAGGGGGCCGCCTCTCCTACAATGAGCAGTTCTTC
CASSLGGRLSYNEQFF
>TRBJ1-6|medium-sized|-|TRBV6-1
TGTGCCAGCACCCTTCGTCGGGATTATAGTTCACCCCTCCACTTT
CASTLRRDYSSPLHF
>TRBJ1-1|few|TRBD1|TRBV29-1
TGCAGCGTTGACAGGGGGAGGAACACTGAAGCTTTCTTT
CSVDRGRNTEAFF
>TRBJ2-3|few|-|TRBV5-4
TGTGCCAGCAGCCCGGTAGACTTCACAGATACGCAGTATTTT
CASSPVDFTDTQYF
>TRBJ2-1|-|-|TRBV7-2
TGTGCCAGCAGTCAGGGACCCTTGAATGAGCAGTTCTTC
CASSQGPLNEQFF
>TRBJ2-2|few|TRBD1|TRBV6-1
TGTGCCAGCAGGGATACCGGGACAGCCACCGGGGAGCTGTTTTTT
CASRDTGTATGELFF
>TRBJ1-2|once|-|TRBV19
TGTGCCAGCCCACTACCCACGAGGTATGGCCACACCTTC
CASPLPTRYGHTF
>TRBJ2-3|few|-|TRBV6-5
TGTGCCAGCAGTTTGGGAGGTGGCACAGATACGCAGTATTTT
CASSLGGGTDTQYF
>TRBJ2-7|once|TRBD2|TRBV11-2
TGTGCCAGCAGCCTTAAGACTAGCGGTAGCGAGCAGTACTTC
CASSLKTSGSEQYF
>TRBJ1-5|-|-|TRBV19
TGTGCCAGTAGTATCGGGTCCGGGGTTGCGGGCAATCAGCCCCAGCATTTT
CASSIGSGVAGNQPQHF
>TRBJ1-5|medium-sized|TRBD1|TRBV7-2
TGTGCCAGCAGCGACCCAGGGGGCAGAAGGCCCCAGCATTTT
CASSDPGGRRPQHF
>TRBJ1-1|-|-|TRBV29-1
TGCAGCGTTTACCACTCATTGGGGACTGAAGCTTTCTTT
CSVYHSLGTEAFF
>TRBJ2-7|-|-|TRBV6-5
TGTGCCAGCAGTTACTCGATGACAGGCATCACCGAGCAGTACTTC
CASSYSMTGITEQYF
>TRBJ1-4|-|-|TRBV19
TGTGCCAGTAGTATCATGGCGGGCCTTACGGAAAAACTGTTTTTT
CASSIMAGLTEKLFF
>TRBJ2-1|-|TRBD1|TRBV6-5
TGTGCCAGCAGTTACCCCAGGGGGACACCCTACAATGAGCAGTTCTTC
CASSYPRGTPYNEQFF
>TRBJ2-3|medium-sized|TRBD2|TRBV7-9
TGTGCCAGCAGCTCAGGGCGGGGGACAGATACGCAGTATTTT
CASSSGRGTDTQYF
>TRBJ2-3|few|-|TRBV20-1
TGCAGTGAGAGACAGCCACCCACAGATACGCAGTATTTT
CSERQPPTDTQYF
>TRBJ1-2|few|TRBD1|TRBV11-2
TGTGCCAGCAGCATGGGACAGACTAACTATGGCTACACCTTC
CASSMGQTNYGYTF
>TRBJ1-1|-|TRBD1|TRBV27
TGTGCCAGCAGTCCTACGTACAGGGGGATCAACACTGAAGCTTTCTTT
CASSPTYRGINTEAFF
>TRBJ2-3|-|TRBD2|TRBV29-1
TGCAGCGCCATCCGGGAGGTTAGCACAGATACGCAGTATTTT
CSAIREVSTDTQYF
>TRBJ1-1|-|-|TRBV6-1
TGTGCCAGCAGCCTGGTAGGAGGTGCTGAAGCTTTCTTT
CASSLVGGAEAFF
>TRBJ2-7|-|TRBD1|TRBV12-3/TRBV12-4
TGTGCCAGCGGCTACAGGGGGTACGAGCAGTACTTC
CASGYRGYEQYF
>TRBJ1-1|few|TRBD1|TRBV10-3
TGTGCCATCAGTGAGGACAGGGGCAAGACTGAAGCTTTCTTT
CAISEDRGKTEAFF
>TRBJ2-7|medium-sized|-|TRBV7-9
TGTGCCAGCAGCCCCGAAGACGGGAGCTCCTACGAGCAGTACTTC
CASSPEDGSSYEQYF
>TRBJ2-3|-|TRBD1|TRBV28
TGTGCCAGCAGCCCAGGGGGTCTGGATACGCAGTATTTT
CASSPGGLDTQYF
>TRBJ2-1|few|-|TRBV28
TGTGCCAGCAGTTTAGGAGGGGGACAGCAAAATGAGCAGTTCTTC
CASSLGGGQQNEQFF
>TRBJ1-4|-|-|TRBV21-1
TGTGCCAGCAGCAAAGAGGAGGGGACAGGGCGGGGCGGAAAACTGTTTTTT
CASSKEEGTGRGGKLFF
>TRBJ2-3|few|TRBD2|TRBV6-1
TGTGCCAGCAGACGGACTAGCGGGAGTGGTGGAGATACGCAGTATTTT
CASRRTSGSGGDTQYF
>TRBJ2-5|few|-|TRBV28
TGTGCCAGCAGTACGTACCGGGAAACTCAAGAGACCCAGTACTTC
CASSTYRETQETQYF
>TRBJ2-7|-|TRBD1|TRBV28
TGTGCCAGCACTCCTGGGGGACAGCTCTACGAGCAGTACTTC
CASTPGGQLYEQYF
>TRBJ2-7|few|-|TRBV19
TGTGCCAGTAGTAGTGGGGCCAGGGCTCTTTACTACGAGCAGTACTTC
CASSSGARALYYEQYF
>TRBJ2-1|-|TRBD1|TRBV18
TGTGCCAGCTCACCACCCGGGACAGGTTACAATGAGCAGTTCTTC
CASSPPGTGYNEQFF
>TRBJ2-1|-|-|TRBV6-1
TGTGCCAGCAGTACGCTAGGGAGCTCCTACAATGAGCAGTTCTTC
CASSTLGSSYNEQFF
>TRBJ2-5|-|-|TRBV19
TGTGCCAGTAGTATAGGGGACGGCAGTAGGGAGACCCAGTACTTC
CASSIGDGSRETQYF
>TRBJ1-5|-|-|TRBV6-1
TGTGCCAGCAGTACCCCCTCCAGGGGACCTAATCAGCCCCAGCATTTT
CASSTPSRGPNQPQHF
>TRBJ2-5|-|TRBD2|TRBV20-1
TGCAGTGCTAGAAGGGGACTAGTCCAAGAGACCCAGTACTTC
CSARRGLVQETQYF
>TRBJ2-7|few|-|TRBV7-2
TGTGCCAGCACCAAAGGGGTAGCGGCACCTTACGAGCAGTACTTC
CASTKGVAAPYEQYF
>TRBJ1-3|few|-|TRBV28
TGTGCCAGCAGTTTACATAGGAAGGCTGGAAACACCATATATTTT
CASSLHRKAGNTIYF
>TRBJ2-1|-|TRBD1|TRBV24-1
TGTGCCACCAGTGACCCAGGGGGCCTTGAGCAGTTCTTC
CATSDPGGLEQFF
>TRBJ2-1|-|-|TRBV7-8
TGTGCCAGCAGCTTGGACCAACGCCAGGGGGGCTCTTCCTACAATGAGCAGTTCTTC
CASSLDQRQGGSSYNEQFF
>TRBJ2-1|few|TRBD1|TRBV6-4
TGTGCCAGCAGTGAGCGGACAGGTTACAATGAGCAGTTCTTC
CASSERTGYNEQFF
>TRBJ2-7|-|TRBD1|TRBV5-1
TGCGCCAGCAGCTTGGCACCGGGACAGTCCTACGAGCAGTACTTC
CASSLAPGQSYEQYF
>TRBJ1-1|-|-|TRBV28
TGTGCCAGCAGTTTGGGCAGACAAGCTTTCTTT
CASSLGRQAFF
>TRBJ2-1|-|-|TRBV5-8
TGTGCCAGCAACCCCCTCGGAGGGACAACTATTGATGAGCAGTTCTTC
CASNPLGGTTIDEQFF
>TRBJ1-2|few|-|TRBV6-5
TGTGCCAGCAGTTACTATGGGGGAGGCTACACCTTC
CASSYYGGGYTF
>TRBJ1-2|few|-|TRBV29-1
TGCAGCGTAGAGTTTGCGGGGCAAGTTGGCTACACCTTC
CSVEFAGQVGYTF
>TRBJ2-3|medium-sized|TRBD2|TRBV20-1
TGCAGTGCGAACCCGACTAGCGGGACCACAGATACGCAGTATTTT
CSANPTSGTTDTQYF